Listed below are T cell receptor beta chains from one sample, sequenced in a study of CD8 T cells in ankylosing spondylitis. One entry per CDR3 protein results from TCRdb running MiXCR on the 5' RACE reads. The table records around 340,000 distinct CDR3 sequences, about 15% of them present only once. The specimen sequenced was blood, either unsorted or a sorted T cell fraction (not recorded which). The receptors were sampled from a male donor with ankylosing spondylitis or in good health (not recorded which). The CDR3 runs from the conserved cysteine through the conserved F or W. The D gene is left open where the match is weak. Clone size is stated in some rows and not others, as once, few, many or a class when expanded.

clone_size	v_call	j_call	d_call	cdr3_nt	cdr3_aa
once	TRBV5-1	TRBJ2-5	TRBD2	TGCGCCAGCAGCTTTGGGTTAGCGGGGGCTCCCGACTTC	CASSFGLAGAPDF
-	TRBV6-2/TRBV6-3	TRBJ2-2	TRBD2	TGTGCCAGCAAGCTAGCGGGGACCGGGGAGCTGTTTTTT	CASKLAGTGELFF
many	TRBV15	TRBJ1-6	-	TGTGCCACCAGCAGAGATCTAAGGAATTCACCCCTCCACTTT	CATSRDLRNSPLHF
few	TRBV11-2	TRBJ2-2	TRBD2	TGTGCCAGCAGTCAAGCGGGAGGGTCTCCCGGGGAGCTGTTTTTT	CASSQAGGSPGELFF
few	TRBV5-6	TRBJ1-6	-	TGTGCCAGCAGCTTCCCTAATTCACCCCTCCACTTT	CASSFPNSPLHF
-	TRBV5-1	TRBJ2-7	-	TGCGCCAGCAGCTTGAACGCAGCTATTAGCTCCTACGAGCAGTACTTC	CASSLNAAISSYEQYF
many	TRBV3-1	TRBJ2-1	TRBD2	TGTGCCAGCAGCCCCCGGGGGGGAAGCAATGAGCAGTTCTTC	CASSPRGGSNEQFF
few	TRBV7-2	TRBJ2-3	-	TGTGCCAGCAGCTTAAATCCCAGGGGCACAGATACGCAGTATTTT	CASSLNPRGTDTQYF
-	TRBV20-1	TRBJ1-5	-	TGCAGTGCTCGGACGGGGGGAGAACCCCAGCATTTT	CSARTGGEPQHF
-	TRBV20-1	TRBJ2-3	-	TGCAGTGCTAGAGCGGGTTACCAGGGAGGTGGAGATACGCAGTATTTT	CSARAGYQGGGDTQYF
-	TRBV20-1	TRBJ2-2	TRBD2	TGCAGTGCTCTGAGGGAGGGAGCGGGCACCGGGGAGCTGTTTTTT	CSALREGAGTGELFF
-	TRBV12-3/TRBV12-4	TRBJ2-2	-	TGTGCCAGTCCCCCTCCGGGGGGCAGGACCGGGGAGCTGTTTTTT	CASPPPGGRTGELFF